The following is a T cell receptor (beta chain) sequence with its context. As handled by the study authors: How many nucleated cells were present was estimated from reference gene primer amplification. The table came from immunoSEQ multiplex PCR; TCRdb's copy has only in-frame clones and leaves some out. The D gene and trimming were derived from the DNA, and the V and J assignments and clone size from that table. The sample yields a few hundred thousand clones, about 84% seen once. The sample originates from a study of blood T cell repertoires in COVID-19. There are 13 residues in the CDR3. The V gene's germline CDR1 is MNHEY and CDR2 SMNVEV (reference sequence). Trimming removed 2 bases from V and 4 bases from J, with 6 bases in between.

Sequencing input: peripheral blood. The receptor's source is a woman aged 45 to 65 with acute or convalescent COVID-19. The J gene is TRBJ2-1, the V gene TRBV27; TRBD2 might be the D (5 bases). The CDR3 DNA reads as TGTGCCAGCAGTTTAGACTATTACAATGAGCAGTTCTTC. Protein sequence: CASSLDYYNEQFF.